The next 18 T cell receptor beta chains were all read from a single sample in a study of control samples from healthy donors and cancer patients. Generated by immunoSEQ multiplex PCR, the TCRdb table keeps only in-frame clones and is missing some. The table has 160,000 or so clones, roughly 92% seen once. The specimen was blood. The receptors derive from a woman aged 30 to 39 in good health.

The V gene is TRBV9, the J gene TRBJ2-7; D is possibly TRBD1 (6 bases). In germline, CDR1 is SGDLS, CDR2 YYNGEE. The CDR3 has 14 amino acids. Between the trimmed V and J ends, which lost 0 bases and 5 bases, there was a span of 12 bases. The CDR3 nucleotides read TGTGCCAGCAGCGTAGGTCCCTCAGGGGACGAGCAGTACTTC. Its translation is CASSVGPSGDEQYF.

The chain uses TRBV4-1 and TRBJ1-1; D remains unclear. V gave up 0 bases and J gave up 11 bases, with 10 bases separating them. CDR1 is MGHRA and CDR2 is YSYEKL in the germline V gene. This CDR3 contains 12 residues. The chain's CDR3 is CASSQDIRMAFF. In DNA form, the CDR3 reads TGCGCCAGCAGCCAAGATATCAGGATGGCTTTCTTT.

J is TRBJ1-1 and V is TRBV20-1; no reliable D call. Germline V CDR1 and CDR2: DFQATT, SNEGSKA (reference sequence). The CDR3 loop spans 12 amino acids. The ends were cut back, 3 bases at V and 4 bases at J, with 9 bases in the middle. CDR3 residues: CSASGHGTEAFF. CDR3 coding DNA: TGCAGTGCTAGTGGGCACGGCACTGAAGCTTTCTTT.

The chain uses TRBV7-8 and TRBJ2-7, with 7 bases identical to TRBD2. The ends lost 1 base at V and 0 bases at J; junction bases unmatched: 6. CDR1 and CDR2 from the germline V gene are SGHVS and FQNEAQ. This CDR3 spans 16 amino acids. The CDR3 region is CASSLGAGAYSYEQYF. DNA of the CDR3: TGTGCCAGCAGCTTAGGGGCGGGAGCGTACTCCTACGAGCAGTACTTC.

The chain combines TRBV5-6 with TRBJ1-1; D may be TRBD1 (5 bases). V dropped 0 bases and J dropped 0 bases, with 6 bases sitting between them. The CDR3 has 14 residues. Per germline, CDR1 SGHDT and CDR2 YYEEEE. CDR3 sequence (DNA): TGTGCCAGCAGCTTGGTCAGGGTGAACACTGAAGCTTTCTTT. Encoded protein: CASSLVRVNTEAFF.

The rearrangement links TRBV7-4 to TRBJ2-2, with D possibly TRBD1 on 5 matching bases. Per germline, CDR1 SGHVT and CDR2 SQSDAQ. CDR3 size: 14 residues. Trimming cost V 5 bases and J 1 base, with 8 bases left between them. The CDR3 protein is CASSIGENTGELFF. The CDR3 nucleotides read TGTGCCAGCAGCATAGGGGAGAACACCGGGGAGCTGTTTTTT.

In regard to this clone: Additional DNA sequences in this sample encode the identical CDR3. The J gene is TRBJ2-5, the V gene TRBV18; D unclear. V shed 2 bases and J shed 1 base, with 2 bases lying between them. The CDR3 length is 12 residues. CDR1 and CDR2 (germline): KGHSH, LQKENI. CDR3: CASSPSQETQYF. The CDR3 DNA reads TGTGCCAGCTCACCAAGCCAAGAGACCCAGTACTTC.

The CDR3 region is CASSSTWGGSNHEQYF. The CDR3 bases are TGTGCCAGCAGCTCAACATGGGGCGGGAGCAACCACGAGCAGTACTTC. This chain uses TRBV11-2 with TRBJ2-7; the match to TRBD2 covers 7 bases. Germline CDR1 is SGHAT and CDR2 is FQNNGV. The CDR3 loop spans 16 amino acids. V was clipped by 4 bases and J by 5 bases; unmatched bases: 14.

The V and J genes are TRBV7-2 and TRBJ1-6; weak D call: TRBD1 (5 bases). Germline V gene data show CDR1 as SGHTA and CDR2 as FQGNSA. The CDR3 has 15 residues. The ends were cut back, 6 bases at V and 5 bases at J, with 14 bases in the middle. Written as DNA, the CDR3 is TGTGCCAGCAGGGGGGGGAGGGGAGATAATTCACCCCTCCACTTT. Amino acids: CASRGGRGDNSPLHF.

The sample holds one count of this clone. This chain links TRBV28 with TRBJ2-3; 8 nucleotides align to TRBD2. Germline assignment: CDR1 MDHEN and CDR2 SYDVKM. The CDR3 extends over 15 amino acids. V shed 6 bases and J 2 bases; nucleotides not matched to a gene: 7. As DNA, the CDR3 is TGTGCCAGCAGACAACTAGCGGAGATCACAGATACGCAGTATTTT. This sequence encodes CASRQLAEITDTQYF.

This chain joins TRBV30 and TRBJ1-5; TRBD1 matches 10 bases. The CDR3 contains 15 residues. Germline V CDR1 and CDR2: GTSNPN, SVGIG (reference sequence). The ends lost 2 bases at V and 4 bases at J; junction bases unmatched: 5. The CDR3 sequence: CAWSRGTGENQPQHF. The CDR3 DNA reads TGTGCCTGGAGTAGGGGGACAGGGGAAAATCAGCCCCAGCATTTT. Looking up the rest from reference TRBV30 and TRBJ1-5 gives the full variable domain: SQTIHQWPATLVQPVGSPLSLECTVEGTSNPNLYWYRQAAGRGLQLLFYSVGIGQISSEVPQNLSASRPQDRQFILSSKKLLLSDSGFYLCAWSRGTGENQPQHFGDGTRLSIL.

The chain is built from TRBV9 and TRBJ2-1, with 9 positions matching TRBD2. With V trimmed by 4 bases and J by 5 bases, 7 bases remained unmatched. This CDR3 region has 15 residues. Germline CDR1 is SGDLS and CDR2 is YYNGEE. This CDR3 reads CASSWREGNNNEQFF. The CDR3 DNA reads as TGTGCCAGCAGCTGGCGGGAGGGAAACAACAATGAGCAGTTCTTC.

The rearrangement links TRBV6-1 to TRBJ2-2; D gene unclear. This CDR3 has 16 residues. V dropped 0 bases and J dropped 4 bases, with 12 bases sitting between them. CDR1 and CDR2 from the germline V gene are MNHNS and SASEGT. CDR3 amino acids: CASSEAIQWGTGELFF. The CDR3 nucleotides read TGTGCCAGCAGTGAAGCGATACAGTGGGGCACCGGGGAGCTGTTTTTT.

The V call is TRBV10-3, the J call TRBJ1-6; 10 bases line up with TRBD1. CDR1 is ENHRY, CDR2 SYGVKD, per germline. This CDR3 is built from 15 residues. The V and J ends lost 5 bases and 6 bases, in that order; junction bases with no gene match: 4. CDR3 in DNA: TGTGCCATCAGTCCCCGGGACAGGGGTAATTCACCCCTCCACTTT. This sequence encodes CAISPRDRGNSPLHF.

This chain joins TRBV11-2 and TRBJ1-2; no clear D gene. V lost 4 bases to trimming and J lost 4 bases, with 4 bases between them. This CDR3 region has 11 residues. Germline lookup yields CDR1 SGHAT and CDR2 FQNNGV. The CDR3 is CASSSTYGYTF. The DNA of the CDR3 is TGTGCCAGCAGCTCTACCTATGGCTACACCTTC.

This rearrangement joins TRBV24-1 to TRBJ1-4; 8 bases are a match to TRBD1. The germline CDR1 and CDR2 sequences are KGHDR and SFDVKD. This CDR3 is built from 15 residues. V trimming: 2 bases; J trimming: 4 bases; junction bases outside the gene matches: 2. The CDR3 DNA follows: TGTGCCACCAGTGATTCAGGACAGGGTAATGAAAAACTGTTTTTT. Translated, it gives CATSDSGQGNEKLFF.

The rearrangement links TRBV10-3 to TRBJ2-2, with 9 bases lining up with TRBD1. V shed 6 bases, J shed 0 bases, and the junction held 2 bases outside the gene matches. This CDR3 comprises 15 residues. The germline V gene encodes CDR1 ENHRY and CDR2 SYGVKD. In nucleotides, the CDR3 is TGTGCCATCAGCGGACAGGGGACGAACACCGGGGAGCTGTTTTTT. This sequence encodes CAISGQGTNTGELFF.

CDR3 residues: CASSSRTSPRKQFF. The DNA for the CDR3 is TGTGCCAGCAGCTCCCGGACTAGCCCGAGGAAGCAGTTCTTC. V gene TRBV5-6 combines with J gene TRBJ2-1, with 8 bases that match TRBD2. Germline V CDR1 and CDR2: SGHDT, YYEEEE. V was clipped by 3 bases and J by 11 bases; unmatched bases: 10. The CDR3 runs to 14 residues.